These 3 T cell receptor beta chains came from one sample sequenced in a study of blood T cells in healthy people across ages. Primers used in a second PCR of roughly 6 to 12 cycles were a sample-barcoded 5' primer and a J-beta primer mix. TCRdb fed the 5' RACE reads into MiXCR, producing one record per CDR3 protein. The sample has some 710,000 distinct CDR3 sequences, approximately 21% seen once. Sequenced: blood. The receptors here all came from a man in his 70s in good health.

This clonotype was counted only a few times. The rearrangement links TRBV2 to TRBJ2-7; 7 nucleotides match TRBD1. This CDR3 contains 13 residues. Germline CDR1 is SNHLY and CDR2 is FYNNEI. Trimming at V came to 7 bases and at J to 4 bases, leaving 7 bases not matched to a gene. The CDR3, as DNA: TGTGCCAGCACCAATGACAGGGTGTACGAGCAGTACTTC. Encoded protein: CASTNDRVYEQYF.

The chain uses TRBV12-3 or TRBV12-4 and TRBJ2-6; 9 nucleotides line up with TRBD1. The CDR3 has 16 residues. V was clipped by 6 bases and J by 2 bases; unmatched bases: 5. The CDR3 sequence is CASSLNRGPGANVLTF. The CDR3 DNA sequence: TGTGCCAGCAGCCTAAACAGGGGGCCTGGGGCCAACGTCCTGACTTTC.

The V call is TRBV27, the J call TRBJ2-1; 8 nucleotides agree with TRBD2. The CDR3 runs 17 residues. Unmatched junction bases numbered 9, after V lost 2 bases and J lost 3 bases. Germline CDR1 is MNHEY and CDR2 is SMNVEV (reference sequence). CDR3 sequence: CASSLRGPSGFYNEQFF. The CDR3 DNA reads as TGTGCCAGCAGTTTAAGGGGACCTAGCGGGTTCTACAATGAGCAGTTCTTC.